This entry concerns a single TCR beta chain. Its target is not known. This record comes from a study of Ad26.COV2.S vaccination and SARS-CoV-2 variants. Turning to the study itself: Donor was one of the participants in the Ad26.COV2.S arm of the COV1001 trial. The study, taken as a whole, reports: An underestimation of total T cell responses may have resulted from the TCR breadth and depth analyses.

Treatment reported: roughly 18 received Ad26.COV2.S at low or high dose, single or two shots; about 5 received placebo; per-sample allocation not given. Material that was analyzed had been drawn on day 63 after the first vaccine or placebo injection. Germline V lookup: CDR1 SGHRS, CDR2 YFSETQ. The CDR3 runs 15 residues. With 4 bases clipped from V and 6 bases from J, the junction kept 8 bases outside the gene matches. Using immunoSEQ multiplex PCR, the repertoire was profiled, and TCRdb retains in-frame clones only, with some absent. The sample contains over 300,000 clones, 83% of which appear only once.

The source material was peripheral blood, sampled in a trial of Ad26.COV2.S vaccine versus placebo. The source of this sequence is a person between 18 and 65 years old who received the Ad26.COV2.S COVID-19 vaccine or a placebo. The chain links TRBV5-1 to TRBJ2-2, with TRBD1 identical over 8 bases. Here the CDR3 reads CASSPGQGEPGELFF. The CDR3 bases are TGCGCCAGCAGCCCCGGACAGGGAGAGCCCGGGGAGCTGTTTTTT. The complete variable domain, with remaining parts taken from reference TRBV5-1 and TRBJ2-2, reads KAGVTQTPRYLIKTRGQQVTLSCSPISGHRSVSWYQQTPGQGLQFLFEYFSETQRNKGNFPGRFSGRQFSNSRSEMNVSTLELGDSALYLCASSPGQGEPGELFFGEGSRLTVL.